The 18 T cell receptor beta chains below all came from one sample that was sequenced in a study of blood T cells in healthy people across ages. Primed by a sample-barcoded 5' primer and a J-beta primer mix, a second PCR proceeded for 7 to 11 cycles. TCRdb called the 5' RACE reads again in MiXCR, with one record for every CDR3 protein. The profile shows 750,000 to 850,000 distinct CDR3 sequences, around a quarter of them singletons. The data also belong to a second study, concerning T cells of mothers and their children.

Sequenced: blood. The receptor set was obtained from a boy younger than 18 in good health.

On this clonotype itself: An end of the junction differs from the germline gene, which may be a read error. The chain links TRBV4-1 to TRBJ2-6; the D gene is possibly TRBD1 (5 bases). CDR3 length: 15 amino acids. Per the germline V gene, CDR1 is MGHRA and CDR2 is YSYEKL. The CDR3, as DNA: TGCGCCAGCAGTTACACCGGCTCTGGGGCCGACGTCCTGACTTTC. Protein product: CASSYTGSGADVLTF.

This clonotype was seen a few times. The CDR3 coding sequence is TGTGCCAGTAGTATCCCGGGGGCGTCCAAAAACATTCAGTACTTC. Amino acids: CASSIPGASKNIQYF. J is TRBJ2-4 and V is TRBV19; either TRBD1 or TRBD2 may supply D (6 bases each). The CDR3 covers 15 residues. Germline V gives CDR1 LNHDA, CDR2 SQIVND (reference sequence). Trimming stripped 3 bases from V and 2 bases from J, with 11 bases between.

In its sample, this clonotype was seen a few times. The chain has TRBV3-1 and TRBJ2-6, with 11 bases lining up with TRBD2. Germline CDR1 LGHDT, CDR2 YNNKEL (reference sequence). Trimming cost V 4 bases and J 0 bases; bases outside gene matches: 8. The CDR3 consists of 19 residues. The CDR3 DNA follows: TGTGCCAGCAGCCGGTTTAGCGGGGGGGCCATCTCTGGGGCCAACGTCCTGACTTTC. It codes for CASSRFSGGAISGANVLTF. Complete variable domain (other parts from reference TRBV3-1 and TRBJ2-6): DTAVSQTPKYLVTQMGNDKSIKCEQNLGHDTMYWYKQDSKKFLKIMFSYNNKELIINETVPNRFSPKSPDKAHLNLHINSLELGDSAVYFCASSRFSGGAISGANVLTFGAGSRLTVL.

V and J are TRBV11-2 and TRBJ2-2, with D possibly matching TRBD2 (6 bases). Germline assignment: CDR1 SGHAT and CDR2 FQNNGV. The CDR3 extends over 14 amino acids. With 5 bases removed from V and 6 bases from J, the gap between germline ends came to 13 bases. Here the CDR3 DNA reads TGTGCCAGCAGCACGCGAACTAGCCCCGGGGAGCTGTTTTTT. Protein sequence: CASSTRTSPGELFF.

The chain carries TRBV9 and TRBJ1-6; 8 nucleotides line up with TRBD1. The CDR3 is 19 residues long. Germline V gene sequence: CDR1 SGDLS, CDR2 YYNGEE. Trimming cost V 0 bases and J 5 bases; bases outside gene matches: 13. CDR3 in amino acids: CASSVATGGTGDHNSPLHF. CDR3 bases: TGTGCCAGCAGCGTAGCTACGGGTGGGACAGGAGACCATAATTCACCCCTCCACTTT.

In this sample, this clonotype turned up a few times. V is TRBV20-1 and J is TRBJ2-7; 9 nucleotides match TRBD1. The DNA end is more similar to TRBJ2-5, so the J call may be wrong. Germline values: CDR1 DFQATT, CDR2 SNEGSKA (reference sequence). This CDR3 has 13 amino acids. CDR3 amino acids: CSARWTGAETQYF. CDR3 nucleotide sequence: TGCAGTGCTAGATGGACAGGGGCAGAGACCCAGTACTTC.

This clonotype was detected a few times. The CDR3 DNA sequence: TGCGCCACTGGGACAGTAACTGGACGGAACACCGGGGAGCTGTTTTTT. Amino acid sequence: CATGTVTGRNTGELFF. The V call is TRBV5-1, the J call TRBJ2-2; 7 nucleotides line up with TRBD1. Germline V gene sequence: CDR1 SGHRS, CDR2 YFSETQ. The CDR3 spans 16 residues. Trimming removed 9 bases from V and 1 base from J; junction bases left unmatched: 12. The variable domain in full, completed from reference TRBV5-1 and TRBJ2-2, reads KAGVTQTPRYLIKTRGQQVTLSCSPISGHRSVSWYQQTPGQGLQFLFEYFSETQRNKGNFPGRFSGRQFSNSRSEMNVSTLELGDSALYLCATGTVTGRNTGELFFGEGSRLTVL.

This clonotype was counted a few times. The genes are TRBV7-8 and TRBJ2-5; the match to TRBD1 covers 9 bases. Unmatched junction bases numbered 5, after V lost 2 bases and J lost 1 base. This CDR3 is 16 amino acids long. CDR1 SGHVS and CDR2 FQNEAQ come from the germline V gene. This CDR3 reads CASSLMTGGPQETQYF. CDR3 DNA: TGTGCCAGCAGCTTAATGACAGGGGGGCCCCAAGAGACCCAGTACTTC.

This chain joins TRBV3-1 and TRBJ2-4; 8 bases map to TRBD2. Germline-derived CDR1 and CDR2 are LGHDT and YNNKEL (reference sequence). The CDR3 sequence is 16 residues long. With V trimmed by 1 base and J by 1 base, 3 bases remained unmatched. CDR3 sequence: CASSQGTSMAKNIQYF. CDR3 nucleotides: TGTGCCAGCAGCCAAGGGACTAGCATGGCCAAAAACATTCAGTACTTC.

The chain links TRBV10-3 to TRBJ1-2; D unclear. The CDR3 spans 12 residues. The V gene lost 2 bases and the J gene lost 2 bases, with 3 bases spanning the gap. CDR1 and CDR2 from the germline V gene are ENHRY and SYGVKD. CDR3 in amino acids: CAISEENYGYTF. In DNA form, the CDR3 reads TGTGCCATCAGTGAGGAGAACTATGGCTACACCTTC.

This clonotype was observed many times. V is TRBV20-1 and J is TRBJ2-4, with D hard to call. Germline values: CDR1 DFQATT, CDR2 SNEGSKA (reference sequence). The V gene lost 3 bases and the J gene lost 6 bases, with 15 bases spanning the gap. The CDR3 sequence is 14 residues long. Here the CDR3 reads CSARMAGPGNIQYF. The CDR3 DNA follows: TGCAGTGCTAGGATGGCCGGACCGGGAAACATTCAGTACTTC.

This clonotype came up a few times. The V and J genes are TRBV20-1 and TRBJ2-5; tentatively, D is TRBD2 (5 bases). TRBJ2-1 matches the DNA end more closely, so the J call is doubtful. CDR3 size: 16 residues. The germline gives CDR1 DFQATT, CDR2 SNEGSKA (reference sequence). The CDR3 nucleotides are TGCAGTGCTATTGATGGCAGAGGACTGGCCTACAATGAGCAGTTCTTC. Protein product: CSAIDGRGLAYNEQFF.

This clonotype was observed once. The V call is TRBV7-2, the J call TRBJ2-7; D not certain. CDR1 and CDR2 from the germline V gene are SGHTA and FQGNSA. The length of the CDR3 is 15 residues. V was trimmed by 2 bases and J by 1 base, leaving 12 bases between them. The CDR3 sequence is CASSLSAWLSYEQYF. For the CDR3, the DNA is TGTGCCAGCAGCTTATCGGCCTGGCTGTCCTACGAGCAGTACTTC.

The chain joins TRBV5-5 to TRBJ2-2, with 10 bases lining up with TRBD2. CDR3 size: 15 residues. Losses at the gene ends were 2 bases for V and 5 bases for J; bases not matched to a gene: 3. Germline CDR1 is SGHKS and CDR2 is YYEKEE (reference sequence). This chain's CDR3 is CASSFQRGGTGELFF. CDR3 bases: TGTGCCAGCAGCTTCCAGCGGGGGGGAACCGGGGAGCTGTTTTTT. The full variable domain, rest sourced from reference TRBV5-5 and TRBJ2-2, is DAGVTQSPTHLIKTRGQQVTLRCSPISGHKSVSWYQQVLGQGPQFIFQYYEKEERGRGNFPDRFSARQFPNYSSELNVNALLLGDSALYLCASSFQRGGTGELFFGEGSRLTVL.

This chain joins TRBV7-3 and TRBJ2-2, with 7 nucleotides matching TRBD1. After removal of 4 bases from V and 5 bases from J, the junction contained 4 bases not matched to a gene. CDR1 is SGHTA and CDR2 is FQGTGA in the germline V gene. This CDR3 is built from 14 residues. DNA for the CDR3: TGTGCCAGCAGCTCCCCAGGGGGAACCGGGGAGCTGTTTTTT. Amino acids: CASSSPGGTGELFF.

The gene calls are TRBV7-3 and TRBJ2-5, with D tentatively TRBD1 or TRBD2 (8 bases each). V gave up 5 bases and J gave up 0 bases, with 28 bases separating them. Germline CDR1 and CDR2: SGHTA and FQGTGA. The CDR3 consists of 20 residues. The CDR3 region is CASSPLGGAGGDRYQETQYF. DNA for the CDR3: TGTGCCAGCAGCCCCCTCGGGGGGGCAGGGGGCGACCGGTACCAAGAGACCCAGTACTTC.

J is TRBJ2-7 and V is TRBV5-1; TRBD2 aligns across 12 bases. Germline-derived CDR1 and CDR2 are SGHRS and YFSETQ. The trim removed 2 bases at V and 1 base at J, leaving 7 bases unmatched. The CDR3 spans 17 residues. CDR3 residues: CASSFTVLAGGSYEQYF. For the CDR3, the DNA is TGCGCCAGCAGCTTTACCGTACTAGCGGGGGGATCCTACGAGCAGTACTTC.

The chain carries TRBV28 and TRBJ1-1; D is unresolved. The CDR3 runs to 11 residues. CDR1 and CDR2 (germline): MDHEN, SYDVKM. Trimming cost V 7 bases and J 10 bases, with 13 bases left between them. The CDR3 here is CASTATSGAFF. CDR3 DNA: TGTGCCAGCACAGCAACCTCCGGAGCTTTCTTT.